The clone carrying this T cell receptor (beta chain) was detected only a few times. This entry is derived from a study of PD-1 blockade in classical Hodgkin lymphoma. The CDR3 spans 22 residues. The table came from immunoSEQ multiplex PCR; TCRdb's copy has only in-frame clones and leaves some out. The table records 29,000 or so clones, roughly 70% of them present only once. Every patient was affected by relapse after autologous stem cell transplantation, while exposure to brentuximab vedotin was not uniform. This receptor was obtained from a human donor with classical Hodgkin lymphoma. V is TRBV21-1 and J is TRBJ1-5; the table's D call, TRBD1, was not checked against the DNA. TRBV21-1 is designated a pseudogene. Sequenced material: peripheral blood mononuclear cells (PBMCs), taken before the second cycle of nivolumab. In DNA, the CDR3 is TGTGCCAGCAGCAGAAAGACAGGGGGGAGGGGGAAACCTGGGAGGAGCAATCAGCCCCAGCATTTT. It specifies CASSRKTGGRGKPGRSNQPQHF.